The clone carrying this T cell receptor (beta chain) turned up a few times. The sample is drawn from a study of T cells of healthy individuals. TCRdb reprocessed the 5' RACE reads with MiXCR, giving one entry per CDR3 protein. The sample lists about 53,000 distinct CDR3 sequences, about 15% occurring once. The CDR3 covers 16 residues. The V gene lost 4 bases and the J gene lost 3 bases, with 19 bases spanning the gap. In germline, CDR1 is MNHEY, CDR2 SMNVEV (reference sequence). The chain has TRBV27 and TRBJ2-7, with a tentative D call TRBD1 (6 bases). This TCR was recovered from a human donor in good health. The CDR3 nucleotides read TGTGCCAGCAGTTCCACGGACAGCCCTAAACGCTACGAGCAGTACTTC. Translated, it gives CASSSTDSPKRYEQYF.